The source of this TCR beta chain is a study of CD8 T cells in ankylosing spondylitis. Study-wide points: As reported, disease-linked clones showed significant enrichment in matched ankylosing spondylitis synovial fluid. Past studies reported some motif variants in reactive arthritis synovial fluid and blood. There was a TCR beta motif, made of several highly homologous variants, that appeared characteristic of ankylosing spondylitis blood. Relatively rare in peripheral blood, disease-linked clones were also CD8+.

V was clipped by 0 bases and J by 7 bases, with 7 bases between them. The CDR3 sequence is 13 residues long. In germline, CDR1 is SGHRS, CDR2 YFSETQ. One entry per CDR3 protein, called by TCRdb with MiXCR from the 5' RACE reads. The table lists about 150,000 distinct CDR3 sequences, 30% to 40% of them singletons. Details on this clonotype: Its antigen is not known.

The receptor's source is a male donor with ankylosing spondylitis. The chain is built from TRBV5-1 and TRBJ2-2; D is ambiguous. The specimen was synovial fluid, either unsorted or a sorted T cell fraction (not recorded which). The CDR3 protein is CASSLGVGGELFF. The DNA of the CDR3 is TGCGCCAGCAGCTTGGGGGTCGGCGGGGAGCTGTTTTTT.